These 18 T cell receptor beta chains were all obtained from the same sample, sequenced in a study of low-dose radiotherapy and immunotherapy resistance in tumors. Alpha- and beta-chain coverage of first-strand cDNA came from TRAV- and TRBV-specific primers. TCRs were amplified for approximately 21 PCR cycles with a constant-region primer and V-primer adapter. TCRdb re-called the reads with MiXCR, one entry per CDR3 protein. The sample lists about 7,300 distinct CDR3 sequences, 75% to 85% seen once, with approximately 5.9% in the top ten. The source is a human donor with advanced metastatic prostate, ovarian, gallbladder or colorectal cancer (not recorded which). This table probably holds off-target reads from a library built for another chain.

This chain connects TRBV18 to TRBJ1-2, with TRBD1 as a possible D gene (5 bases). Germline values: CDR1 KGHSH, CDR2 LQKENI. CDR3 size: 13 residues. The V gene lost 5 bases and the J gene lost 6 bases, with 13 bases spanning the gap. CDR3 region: CASSTGREDGYTF. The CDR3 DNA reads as TGTGCCAGCTCAACAGGACGGGAGGATGGCTACACCTTC.

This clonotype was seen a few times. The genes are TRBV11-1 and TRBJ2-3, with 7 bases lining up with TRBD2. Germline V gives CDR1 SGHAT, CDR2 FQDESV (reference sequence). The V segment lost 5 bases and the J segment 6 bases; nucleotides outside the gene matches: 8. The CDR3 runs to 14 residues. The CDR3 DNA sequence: TGTGCCAGCAGCCATAGCGGGCGAGCGGATACGCAGTATTTT. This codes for CASSHSGRADTQYF.

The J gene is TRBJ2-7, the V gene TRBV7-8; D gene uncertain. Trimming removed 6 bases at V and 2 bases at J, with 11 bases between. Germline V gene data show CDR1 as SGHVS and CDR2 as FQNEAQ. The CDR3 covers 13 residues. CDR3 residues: CASSYSKTYEQYF. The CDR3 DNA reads TGTGCCAGCAGTTATTCAAAAACCTACGAGCAGTACTTC.

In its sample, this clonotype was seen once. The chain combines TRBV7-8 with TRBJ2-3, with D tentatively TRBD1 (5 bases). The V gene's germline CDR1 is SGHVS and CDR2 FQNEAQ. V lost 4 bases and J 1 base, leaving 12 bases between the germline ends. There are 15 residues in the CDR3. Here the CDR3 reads CASSSAGYGTDTQYF. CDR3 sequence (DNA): TGTGCCAGCAGCTCCGCAGGGTATGGCACAGATACGCAGTATTTT.

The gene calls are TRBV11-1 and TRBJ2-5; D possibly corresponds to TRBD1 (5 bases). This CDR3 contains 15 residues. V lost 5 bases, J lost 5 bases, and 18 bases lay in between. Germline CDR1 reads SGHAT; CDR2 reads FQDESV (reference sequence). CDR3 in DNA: TGTGCCAGCAGCCCGGTGGGCAGGGCTAGGGAGACCCAGTACTTC. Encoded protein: CASSPVGRARETQYF.

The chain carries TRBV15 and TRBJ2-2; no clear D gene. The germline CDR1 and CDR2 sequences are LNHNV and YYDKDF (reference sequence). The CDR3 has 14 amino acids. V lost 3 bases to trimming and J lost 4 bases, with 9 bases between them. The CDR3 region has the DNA TGTGCCACCAGCAGGAGTAAAGGCACCGGGGAGCTGTTTTTT. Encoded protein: CATSRSKGTGELFF.

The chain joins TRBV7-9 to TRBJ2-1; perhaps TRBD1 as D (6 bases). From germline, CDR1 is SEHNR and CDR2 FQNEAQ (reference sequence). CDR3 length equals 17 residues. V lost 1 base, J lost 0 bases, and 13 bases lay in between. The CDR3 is CASSLGGPIISYNEQFF. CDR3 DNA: TGTGCCAGCAGCTTAGGGGGGCCGATAATCTCCTACAATGAGCAGTTCTTC.

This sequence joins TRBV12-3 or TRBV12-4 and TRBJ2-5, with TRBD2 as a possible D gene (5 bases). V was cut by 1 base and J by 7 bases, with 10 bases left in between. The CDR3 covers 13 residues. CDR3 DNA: TGTGCCAGCAGTTTAGAACCACGGGGGACCCAGTACTTC. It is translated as CASSLEPRGTQYF.

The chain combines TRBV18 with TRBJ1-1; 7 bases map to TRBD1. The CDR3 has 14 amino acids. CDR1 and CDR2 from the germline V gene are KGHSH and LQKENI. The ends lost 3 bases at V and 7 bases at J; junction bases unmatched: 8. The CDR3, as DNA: TGTGCCAGCTCACCGTTGGACAGGAGCAGTGAAGCTTTCTTT. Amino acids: CASSPLDRSSEAFF.

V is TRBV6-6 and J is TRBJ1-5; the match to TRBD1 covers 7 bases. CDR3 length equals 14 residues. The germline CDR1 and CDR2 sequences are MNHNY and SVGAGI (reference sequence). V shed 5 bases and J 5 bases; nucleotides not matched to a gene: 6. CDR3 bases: TGTGCCAGCAGTCCGTCGACAGGGTATCAGCCCCAGCATTTT. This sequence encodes CASSPSTGYQPQHF.

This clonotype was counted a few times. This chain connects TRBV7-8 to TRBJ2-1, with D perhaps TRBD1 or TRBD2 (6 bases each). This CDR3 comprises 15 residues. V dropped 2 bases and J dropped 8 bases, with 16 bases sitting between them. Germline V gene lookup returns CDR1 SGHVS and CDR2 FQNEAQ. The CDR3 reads CASSLKARGRYEQFF. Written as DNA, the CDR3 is TGTGCCAGCAGCTTAAAGGCGAGGGGGAGGTATGAGCAGTTCTTC.

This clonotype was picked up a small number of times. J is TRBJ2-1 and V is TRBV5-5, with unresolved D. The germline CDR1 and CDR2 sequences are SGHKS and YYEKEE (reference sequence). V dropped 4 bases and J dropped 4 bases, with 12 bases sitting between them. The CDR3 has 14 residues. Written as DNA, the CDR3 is TGTGCCAGCAGCCCTGCGGACGCATACAATGAGCAGTTCTTC. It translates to CASSPADAYNEQFF.

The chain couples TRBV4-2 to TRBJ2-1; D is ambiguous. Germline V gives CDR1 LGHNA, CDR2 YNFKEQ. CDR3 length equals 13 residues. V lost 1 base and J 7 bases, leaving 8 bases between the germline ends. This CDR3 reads CASSQAPGNEQFF. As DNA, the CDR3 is TGTGCCAGCAGCCAAGCACCCGGGAATGAGCAGTTCTTC.

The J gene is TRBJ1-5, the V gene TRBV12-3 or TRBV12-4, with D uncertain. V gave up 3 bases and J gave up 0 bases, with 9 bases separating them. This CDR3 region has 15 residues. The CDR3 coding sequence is TGTGCCAGCAGTTTGGAGGGCAATAGCAATCAGCCCCAGCATTTT. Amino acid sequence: CASSLEGNSNQPQHF.

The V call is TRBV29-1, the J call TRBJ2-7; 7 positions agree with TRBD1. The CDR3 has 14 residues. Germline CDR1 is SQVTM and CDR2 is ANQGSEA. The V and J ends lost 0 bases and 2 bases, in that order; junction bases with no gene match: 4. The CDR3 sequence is CSVEDPGGPYEQYF. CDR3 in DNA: TGCAGCGTTGAAGACCCAGGGGGACCCTACGAGCAGTACTTC.

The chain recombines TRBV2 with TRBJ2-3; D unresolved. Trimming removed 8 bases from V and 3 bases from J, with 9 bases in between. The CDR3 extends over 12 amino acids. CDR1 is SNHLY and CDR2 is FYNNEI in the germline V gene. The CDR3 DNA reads TGTGCCAGCGTAATGGTAACAGATACGCAGTATTTT. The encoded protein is CASVMVTDTQYF.

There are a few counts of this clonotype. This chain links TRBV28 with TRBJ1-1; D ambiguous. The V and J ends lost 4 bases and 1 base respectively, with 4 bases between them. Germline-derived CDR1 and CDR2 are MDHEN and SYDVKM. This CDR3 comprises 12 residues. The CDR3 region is CASSSGNTEAFF. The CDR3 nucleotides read TGTGCCAGCAGTTCAGGGAACACTGAAGCTTTCTTT. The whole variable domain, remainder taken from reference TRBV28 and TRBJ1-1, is DVKVTQSSRYLVKRTGEKVFLECVQDMDHENMFWYRQDPGLGLRLIYFSYDVKMKEKGDIPEGYSVSREKKERFSLILESASTNQTSMYLCASSSGNTEAFFGQGTRLTVV.

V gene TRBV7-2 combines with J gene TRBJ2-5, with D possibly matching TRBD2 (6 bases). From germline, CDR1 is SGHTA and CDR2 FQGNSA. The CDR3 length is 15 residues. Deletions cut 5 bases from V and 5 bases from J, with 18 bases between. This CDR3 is CASSPRGALWETQYF. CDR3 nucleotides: TGTGCCAGCAGCCCACGCGGGGCGTTATGGGAGACCCAGTACTTC.